Below are 14 T cell receptor beta chains sequenced from a single sample in a study of OX40 agonist ivuxolimab in advanced cancers. The library was built by means of the immunoSEQ multiplex PCR assay. The immuneACCESS repertoire file appears here via TCRdb, limited to in-frame rearrangements. These files lack a portion of the clones; in checked studies, under half of the deficit traces to unresolved V genes, and the cause of the others is not known. The sample contains tens of thousands of clones, around 89% of them found a single time. The ten largest clones take up about 1% of the sample. Specimen: CD4+ or CD8+ T cells sorted from blood, collected in a trial of the OX40 agonist ivuxolimab. The receptor source for this set is an adult with an advanced solid tumor such as melanoma, head and neck, liver or kidney cancer.

The V and J genes are TRBV11-3 and TRBJ2-1, with 12 bases lining up with TRBD2. V lost 5 bases, J lost 14 bases, and 22 bases stayed unmatched. The CDR3 runs 18 residues. Germline V CDR1 and CDR2: SGHNT, YENEEA. Written as DNA, the CDR3 is TGTGCCAGCAGCCCCGGACCTTCGACTAGCGGGGGCCCACTGTTCAAGTTCTTC. Amino acids: CASSPGPSTSGGPLFKFF.

The genes are TRBV5-1 and TRBJ2-3; D uncertain. The CDR3 is 14 amino acids. V was shortened by 4 bases and J by 3 bases, with 12 bases between the two germline ends. CDR1 and CDR2 from the germline V gene are SGHRS and YFSETQ. The DNA for the CDR3 is TGCGCCAGCAGCGCCCGAGTGGGGACAGATACGCAGTATTTT. Protein: CASSARVGTDTQYF.

This rearrangement joins TRBV11-3 to TRBJ1-1; unclear D gene. The CDR3 runs 13 residues. Germline CDR1 reads SGHNT; CDR2 reads YENEEA. The germline V and J ends were trimmed by 8 bases and 4 bases, with 14 bases remaining between them. The CDR3 is CASGRVFGTEAFF. The DNA for the CDR3 is TGTGCCAGCGGACGCGTCTTTGGCACTGAAGCTTTCTTT.

V is TRBV14 and J is TRBJ2-3, with unresolved D. V shed 4 bases and J shed 4 bases, with 12 bases lying between them. The CDR3 sequence is 14 residues long. Germline loops: CDR1 SGHDN, CDR2 FVKESK. CDR3 sequence: CASSPLGISDTQYF. The DNA of the CDR3 is TGTGCCAGCAGCCCGTTGGGTATTTCAGATACGCAGTATTTT.

The V call is TRBV7-6, the J call TRBJ2-5; no clear D. Germline V gives CDR1 SGHVS, CDR2 FNYEAQ. This CDR3 has 13 residues. The V and J ends lost 5 bases and 5 bases respectively, with 12 bases between them. This CDR3 reads CASSREWMETQYF. CDR3 nucleotides: TGTGCCAGCAGCCGAGAGTGGATGGAGACCCAGTACTTC. Drawing the rest from reference TRBV7-6 and TRBJ2-5, the complete variable domain is GAGVSQSPRYKVTKRGQDVALRCDPISGHVSLYWYRQALGQGPEFLTYFNYEAQQDKSGLPNDRFSAERPEGSISTLTIQRTEQRDSAMYRCASSREWMETQYFGPGTRLLVL.

The V call is TRBV6-4, the J call TRBJ2-6; D uncertain. This CDR3 region has 15 residues. Per germline, CDR1 MRHNA and CDR2 SNTAGT. V lost 3 bases to trimming and J lost 0 bases, with 6 bases between them. In DNA, the CDR3 is TGTGCCAGCAGTGAACAGCCCTCTGGGGCCAACGTCCTGACTTTC. Amino acid sequence: CASSEQPSGANVLTF.

The chain employs TRBV7-9 and TRBJ2-7, with 8 bases fitting TRBD1. This CDR3 is 15 amino acids long. Germline-derived CDR1 and CDR2 are SEHNR and FQNEAQ (reference sequence). V lost 5 bases to trimming and J lost 2 bases; unmatched junction nucleotides: 8. CDR3 region: CASSRTGQVPYEQYF. In DNA, the CDR3 is TGTGCCAGCAGCAGGACAGGGCAGGTCCCCTACGAGCAGTACTTC.

The V and J genes are TRBV27 and TRBJ1-1, with unresolved D. CDR1 MNHEY and CDR2 SMNVEV come from the germline V gene (reference sequence). With 3 bases removed from V and 3 bases from J, the gap between germline ends came to 8 bases. This CDR3 comprises 13 residues. For the CDR3, the DNA is TGTGCCAGCAGTTTGCTCCGGGACACTGAAGCTTTCTTT. Encoded protein: CASSLLRDTEAFF.

This clone was detected a few times. V usage is TRBV28 and J usage is TRBJ2-7, with TRBD2 identical over 11 bases. This CDR3 region has 17 residues. Germline lookup yields CDR1 MDHEN and CDR2 SYDVKM. Germline trimming cut 1 base from V and 5 bases from J; bases unmatched to any gene: 10. The CDR3 region is CASSLSPNLAGGDEQYF. The CDR3 region has the DNA TGTGCCAGCAGTTTATCTCCCAATCTAGCGGGAGGTGACGAGCAGTACTTC.

Regarding this clone: The same CDR3 can be traced to other DNA sequences in this sample. This chain joins TRBV19 and TRBJ2-1, with 12 bases identical to TRBD2. Unmatched junction bases numbered 7, after V lost 3 bases and J lost 7 bases. The CDR3 runs to 16 residues. Germline lookup yields CDR1 LNHDA and CDR2 SQIVND (reference sequence). In nucleotides, the CDR3 is TGTGCCAGTAGTATCCTAGCGGGGGGGCCGGGTAATGAGCAGTTCTTC. Translation gives CASSILAGGPGNEQFF.

The chain employs TRBV18 and TRBJ2-3; a weak D match, TRBD1 (6 bases). V was pared by 3 bases and J by 2 bases, with 18 bases between. From germline, CDR1 is KGHSH and CDR2 LQKENI. The CDR3 totals 17 residues. The CDR3 sequence is CASSPPQGRRITDTQYF. The DNA for the CDR3 is TGTGCCAGCTCACCCCCTCAGGGGAGACGGATCACAGATACGCAGTATTTT.

This clone appeared once. V is TRBV11-2 and J is TRBJ1-1; TRBD1 agrees at 8 bases. This CDR3 has 13 residues. The ends lost 5 bases at V and 4 bases at J; junction bases unmatched: 3. The germline gives CDR1 SGHAT, CDR2 FQNNGV. The CDR3 protein is CASSGQGITEAFF. The CDR3 DNA is TGTGCCAGCAGCGGACAGGGAATCACTGAAGCTTTCTTT.

The chain uses TRBV30 and TRBJ1-2; D ambiguous. The germline CDR1 and CDR2 sequences are GTSNPN and SVGIG (reference sequence). CDR3 length: 14 amino acids. V lost 0 bases to trimming and J lost 7 bases, with 15 bases between them. The CDR3 loop reads CAWSVPPEWSGYTF. DNA of the CDR3: TGTGCCTGGAGTGTACCGCCCGAATGGAGTGGCTACACCTTC.

This chain links TRBV7-9 with TRBJ2-7; D gene unclear. Germline CDR1 reads SEHNR; CDR2 reads FQNEAQ (reference sequence). This CDR3 spans 14 amino acids. Between the trimmed V and J ends, which lost 4 bases and 3 bases, there was a span of 13 bases. Written as DNA, the CDR3 is TGTGCCAGCAGCTACCTTATCTTTGGCTACGAGCAGTACTTC. Amino acid sequence: CASSYLIFGYEQYF.